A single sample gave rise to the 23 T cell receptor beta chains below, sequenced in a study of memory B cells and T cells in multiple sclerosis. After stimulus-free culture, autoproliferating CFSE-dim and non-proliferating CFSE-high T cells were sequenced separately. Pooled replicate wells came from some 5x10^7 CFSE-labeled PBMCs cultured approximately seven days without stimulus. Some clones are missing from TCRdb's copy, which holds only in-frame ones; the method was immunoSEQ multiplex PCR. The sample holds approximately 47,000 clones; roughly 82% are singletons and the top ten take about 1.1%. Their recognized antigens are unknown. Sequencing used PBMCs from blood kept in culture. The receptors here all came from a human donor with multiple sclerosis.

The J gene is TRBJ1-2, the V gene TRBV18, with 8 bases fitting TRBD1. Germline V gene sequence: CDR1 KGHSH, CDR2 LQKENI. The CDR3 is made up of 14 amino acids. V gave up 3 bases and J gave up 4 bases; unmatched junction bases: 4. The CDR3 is CASSPSGGAYGYTF. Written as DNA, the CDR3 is TGTGCCAGCTCACCCTCAGGGGGCGCCTATGGCTACACCTTC.

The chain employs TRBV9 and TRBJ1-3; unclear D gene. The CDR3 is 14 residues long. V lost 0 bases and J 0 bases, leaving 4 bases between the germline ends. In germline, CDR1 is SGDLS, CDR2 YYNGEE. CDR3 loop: CASSVVPSGNTIYF. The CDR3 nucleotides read TGTGCCAGCAGCGTAGTCCCCTCTGGAAACACCATATATTTT. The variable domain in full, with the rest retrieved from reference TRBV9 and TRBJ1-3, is DSGVTQTPKHLITATGQRVTLRCSPRSGDLSVYWYQQSLDQGLQFLIQYYNGEERAKGNILERFSAQQFPDLHSELNLSSLELGDSALYFCASSVVPSGNTIYFGEGSWLTVV.

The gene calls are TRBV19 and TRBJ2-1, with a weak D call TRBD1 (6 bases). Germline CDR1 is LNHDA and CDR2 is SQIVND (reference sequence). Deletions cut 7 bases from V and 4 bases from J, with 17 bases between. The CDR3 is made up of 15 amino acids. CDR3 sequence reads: CASTSLGQNYNEQFF. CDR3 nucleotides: TGTGCCAGTACCTCCCTCGGACAGAATTACAATGAGCAGTTCTTC. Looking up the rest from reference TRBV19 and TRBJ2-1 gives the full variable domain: DGGITQSPKYLFRKEGQNVTLSCEQNLNHDAMYWYRQDPGQGLRLIYYSQIVNDFQKGDIAEGYSVSREKKESFPLTVTSAQKNPTAFYLCASTSLGQNYNEQFFGPGTRLTVL.

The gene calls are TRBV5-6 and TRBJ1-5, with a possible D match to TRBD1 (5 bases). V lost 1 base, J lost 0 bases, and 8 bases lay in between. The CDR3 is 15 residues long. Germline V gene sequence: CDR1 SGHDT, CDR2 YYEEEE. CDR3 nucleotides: TGTGCCAGCAGCTTGAGGGGAGCTAGCAATCAGCCCCAGCATTTT. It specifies CASSLRGASNQPQHF.

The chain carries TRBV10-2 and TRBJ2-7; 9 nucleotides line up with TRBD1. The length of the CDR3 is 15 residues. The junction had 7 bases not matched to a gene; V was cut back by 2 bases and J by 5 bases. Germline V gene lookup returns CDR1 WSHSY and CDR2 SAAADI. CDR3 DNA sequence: TGCGCCAGCAGTGAGCCGGGACAGGGTCGTCACGAGCAGTACTTC. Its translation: CASSEPGQGRHEQYF.

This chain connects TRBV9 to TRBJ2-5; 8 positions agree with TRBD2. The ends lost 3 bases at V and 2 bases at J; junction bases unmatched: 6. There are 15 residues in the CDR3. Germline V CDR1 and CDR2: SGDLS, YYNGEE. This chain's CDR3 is CASSAGGGWQETQYF. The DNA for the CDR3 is TGTGCCAGCAGCGCGGGAGGGGGGTGGCAAGAGACCCAGTACTTC. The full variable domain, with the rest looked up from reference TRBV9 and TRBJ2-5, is DSGVTQTPKHLITATGQRVTLRCSPRSGDLSVYWYQQSLDQGLQFLIQYYNGEERAKGNILERFSAQQFPDLHSELNLSSLELGDSALYFCASSAGGGWQETQYFGPGTRLLVL.

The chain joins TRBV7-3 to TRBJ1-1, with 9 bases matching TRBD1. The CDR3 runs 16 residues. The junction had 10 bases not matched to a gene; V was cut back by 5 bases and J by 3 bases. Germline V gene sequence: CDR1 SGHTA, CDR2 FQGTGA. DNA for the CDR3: TGTGCCAGCAGCCTGAGACGGGGACAGGGCCACACTGAAGCTTTCTTT. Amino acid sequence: CASSLRRGQGHTEAFF.

The CDR3 protein is CASRFGGQGKGNTIYF. CDR3 coding DNA: TGTGCCAGCAGATTCGGGGGACAGGGAAAGGGAAACACCATATATTTT. The chain is built from TRBV2 and TRBJ1-3, with 9 bases matching TRBD1. With V trimmed by 6 bases and J by 4 bases, 10 bases remained unmatched. This CDR3 region has 16 residues. CDR1 is SNHLY, CDR2 FYNNEI, per germline.

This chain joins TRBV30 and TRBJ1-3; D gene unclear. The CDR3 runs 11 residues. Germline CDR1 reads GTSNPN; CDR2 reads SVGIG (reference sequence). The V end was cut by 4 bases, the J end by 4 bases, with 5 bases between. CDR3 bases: TGTGCCTGGATCGACGGAAACACCATATATTTT. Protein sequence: CAWIDGNTIYF.

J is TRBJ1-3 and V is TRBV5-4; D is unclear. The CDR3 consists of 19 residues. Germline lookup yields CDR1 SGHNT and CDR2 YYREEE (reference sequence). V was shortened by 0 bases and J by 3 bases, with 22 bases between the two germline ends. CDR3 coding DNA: TGTGCCAGCAGCTTGGCGGTCGACGTTTACACGAGCCATGGAAACACCATATATTTT. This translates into CASSLAVDVYTSHGNTIYF.

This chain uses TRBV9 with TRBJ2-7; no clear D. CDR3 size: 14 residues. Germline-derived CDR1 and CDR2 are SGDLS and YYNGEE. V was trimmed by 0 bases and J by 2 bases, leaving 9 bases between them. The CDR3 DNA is TGTGCCAGCAGCGTAGCGGGCAGGACCTACGAGCAGTACTTC. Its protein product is CASSVAGRTYEQYF. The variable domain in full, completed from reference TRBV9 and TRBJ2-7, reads DSGVTQTPKHLITATGQRVTLRCSPRSGDLSVYWYQQSLDQGLQFLIQYYNGEERAKGNILERFSAQQFPDLHSELNLSSLELGDSALYFCASSVAGRTYEQYFGPGTRLTVT.

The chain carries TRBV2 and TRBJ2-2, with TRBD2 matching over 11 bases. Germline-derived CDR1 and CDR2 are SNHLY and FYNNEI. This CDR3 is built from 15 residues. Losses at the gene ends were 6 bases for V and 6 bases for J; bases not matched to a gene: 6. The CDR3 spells CASRKLAGEAGELFF. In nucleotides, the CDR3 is TGTGCCAGCAGGAAACTAGCGGGGGAGGCCGGGGAGCTGTTTTTT.

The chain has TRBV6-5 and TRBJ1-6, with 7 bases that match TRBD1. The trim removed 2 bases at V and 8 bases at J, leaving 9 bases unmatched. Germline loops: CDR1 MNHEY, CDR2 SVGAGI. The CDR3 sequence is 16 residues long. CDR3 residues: CASSYLLGRGDSPLHF. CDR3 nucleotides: TGTGCCAGCAGTTACCTCCTGGGCAGGGGGGATTCACCCCTCCACTTT.

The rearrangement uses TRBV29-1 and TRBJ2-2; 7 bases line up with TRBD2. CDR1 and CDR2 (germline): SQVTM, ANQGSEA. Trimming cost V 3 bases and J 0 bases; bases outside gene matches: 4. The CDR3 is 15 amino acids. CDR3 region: CSVDLGGANTGELFF. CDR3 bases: TGCAGCGTTGACCTGGGGGGGGCGAACACCGGGGAGCTGTTTTTT.

CDR3 in DNA: TGCAGCGCCTCACCTGGGGCAGGGGTTTTGCGGGATACGCAGTATTTT. Protein sequence: CSASPGAGVLRDTQYF. The rearrangement joins TRBV29-1 to TRBJ2-3; D might be TRBD1 (6 bases). CDR1 is SQVTM and CDR2 is ANQGSEA in the germline V gene. The CDR3 spans 16 residues. V lost 7 bases and J lost 6, with 26 bases in between.

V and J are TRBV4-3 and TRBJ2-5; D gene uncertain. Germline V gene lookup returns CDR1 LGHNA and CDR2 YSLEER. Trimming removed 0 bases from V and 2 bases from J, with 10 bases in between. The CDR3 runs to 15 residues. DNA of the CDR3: TGCGCCAGCAGCCAAGATCCTAGGGTTCAAGAGACCCAGTACTTC. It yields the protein CASSQDPRVQETQYF.

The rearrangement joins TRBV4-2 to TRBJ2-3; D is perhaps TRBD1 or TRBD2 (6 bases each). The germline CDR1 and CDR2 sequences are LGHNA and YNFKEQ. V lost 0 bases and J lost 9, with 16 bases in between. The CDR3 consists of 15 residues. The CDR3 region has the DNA TGTGCCAGCAGCCAAGATCAGGGGCGGGGCCAGACGCAGTATTTT. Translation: CASSQDQGRGQTQYF.

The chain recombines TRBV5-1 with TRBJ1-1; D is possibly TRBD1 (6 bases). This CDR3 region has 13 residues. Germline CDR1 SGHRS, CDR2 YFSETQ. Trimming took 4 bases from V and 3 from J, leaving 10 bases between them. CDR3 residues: CASSNRQDTEAFF. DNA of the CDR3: TGCGCCAGCAGCAATCGACAGGACACTGAAGCTTTCTTT.

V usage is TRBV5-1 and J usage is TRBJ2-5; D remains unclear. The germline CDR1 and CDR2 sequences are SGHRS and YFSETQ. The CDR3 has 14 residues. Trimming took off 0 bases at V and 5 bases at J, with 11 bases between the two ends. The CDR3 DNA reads TGCGCCAGCAGCTTGGAATGGTTTTCTGAGACCCAGTACTTC. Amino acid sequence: CASSLEWFSETQYF.

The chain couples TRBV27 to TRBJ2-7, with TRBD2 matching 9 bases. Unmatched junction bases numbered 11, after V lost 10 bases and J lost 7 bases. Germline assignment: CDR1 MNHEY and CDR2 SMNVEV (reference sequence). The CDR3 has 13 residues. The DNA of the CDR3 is TGTGCCACCTCCTTCGCGGGGGGGCAAGAGCAGTACTTC. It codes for CATSFAGGQEQYF.

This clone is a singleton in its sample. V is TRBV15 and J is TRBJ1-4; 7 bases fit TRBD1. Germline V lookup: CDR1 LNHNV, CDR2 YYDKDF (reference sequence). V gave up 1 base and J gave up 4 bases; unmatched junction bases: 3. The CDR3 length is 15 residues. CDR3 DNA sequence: TGTGCCACCAGCAGAGGCGGACAGGATAATGAAAAACTGTTTTTT. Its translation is CATSRGGQDNEKLFF.

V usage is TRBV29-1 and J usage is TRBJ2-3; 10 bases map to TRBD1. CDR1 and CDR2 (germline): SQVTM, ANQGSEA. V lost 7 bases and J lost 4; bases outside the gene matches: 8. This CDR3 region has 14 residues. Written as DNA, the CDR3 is TGCAGCGCCCCAGACAGGGGGCAACCAGATACGCAGTATTTT. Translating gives CSAPDRGQPDTQYF.

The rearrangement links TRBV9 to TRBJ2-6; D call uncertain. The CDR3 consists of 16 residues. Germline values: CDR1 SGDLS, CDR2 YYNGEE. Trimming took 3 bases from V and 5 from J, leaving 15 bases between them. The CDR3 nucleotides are TGTGCCAGCAGCGCACTCAAACAAAGTCGGGCCAACGTCCTGACTTTC. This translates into CASSALKQSRANVLTF.